This T cell receptor (beta chain) was sequenced in a study of T-cell memory formation after mild COVID-19. Background on the study: TCR clusters showed largely donor specificity.

This CDR3 contains 14 residues. Between the trimmed V and J ends, which lost 7 bases and 8 bases, there was a span of 18 bases. The study, taken as a whole, reports: Nothing showed for sure that second-wave clones peaking on day 37 were SARS-CoV-2 specific. Largely, contracting CD4+ clones fell within CM and EM, and contracting CD8+ clones within EMRA.

In the case of this clonotype: No antigen is known for it.

TCRdb recomputed calls from the 5' RACE reads with MiXCR, one row per CDR3 protein. The data hold about 560,000 distinct CDR3 sequences, with 15% to 20% observed a single time. Sequenced input: PBMCs or a T cell subset sorted from them (not recorded which). The chain employs TRBV12-3 or TRBV12-4 and TRBJ2-1; D possibly corresponds to TRBD2 (6 bases). The sequence came from an adult woman who had mild COVID-19 (a few samples of this study predate the infection). Cell type and time point are not known. For the CDR3, the DNA is TGTGCCAGCACCGACCCGGACTATTATGATGAGCAGTTCTTC. This codes for CASTDPDYYDEQFF.